The source of this TCR beta chain is a study of blood T cell repertoires in COVID-19. Study summary: Samples representing acute and convalescent COVID-19 were sourced from the United States, Italy and Spain. In each case, the material was cDNA or gDNA derived from T cells, B-cell-depleted T cells, or PBMCs.

Assay: immunoSEQ multiplex PCR; the TCRdb copy retains only in-frame clones and omits some. The profile shows some 310,000 clones, over 85% of them singletons. Trimming at V came to 4 bases and at J to 5 bases, leaving 2 bases not matched to a gene. This CDR3 contains 12 residues. Germline V gives CDR1 SGHDN, CDR2 FVKESK. The study recruited people aged about 18 to 90 years across approximately 24 US areas. Recovered status applied to Cohort 3 donors who had two consecutive negative PCRs. It also applied to those with clearance or with symptom resolution. The chain uses TRBV14 and TRBJ2-7, with 7 bases that match TRBD1. This sequence was found in a woman aged 30 to 39 who had recovered from COVID-19. Sequencing was carried out using PBMCs or T cells enriched from blood (not recorded which). CDR3 nucleotide sequence: TGTGCCAGCAGCCCACAGGGGCACGAGCAGTACTTC. This sequence encodes CASSPQGHEQYF.